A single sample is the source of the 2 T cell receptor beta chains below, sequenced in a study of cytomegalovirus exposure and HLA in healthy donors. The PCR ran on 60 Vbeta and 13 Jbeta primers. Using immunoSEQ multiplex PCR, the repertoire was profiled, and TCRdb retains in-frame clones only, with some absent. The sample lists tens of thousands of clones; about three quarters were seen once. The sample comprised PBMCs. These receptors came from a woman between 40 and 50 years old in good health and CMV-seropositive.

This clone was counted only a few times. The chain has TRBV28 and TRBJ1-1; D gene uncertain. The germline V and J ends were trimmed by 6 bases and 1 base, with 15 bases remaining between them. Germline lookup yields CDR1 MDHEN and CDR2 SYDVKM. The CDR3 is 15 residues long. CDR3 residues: CASSPPLARNTEAFF. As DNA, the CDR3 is TGTGCCAGCAGCCCCCCCCTAGCGAGGAACACTGAAGCTTTCTTT.

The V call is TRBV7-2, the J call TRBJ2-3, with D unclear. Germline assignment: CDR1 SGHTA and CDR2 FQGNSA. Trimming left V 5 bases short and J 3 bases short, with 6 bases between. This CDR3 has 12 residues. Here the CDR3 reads CASSPKTDTQYF. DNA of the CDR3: TGTGCCAGCAGCCCTAAGACAGATACGCAGTATTTT.